Listed below are T cell receptor beta chains from one sample, sequenced in a study of cytomegalovirus exposure and HLA in healthy donors. Clones were read by immunoSEQ multiplex PCR, and TCRdb kept only the in-frame ones, dropping some. The table has about 200,000 clones, about nine tenths seen once. Sequencing was performed on PBMCs. Every receptor here comes from a boy between 2 and 15 years old in good health and CMV-seronegative. CDR3s include the opening cysteine and the closing phenylalanine or tryptophan. D genes are given only for firm matches. For some rows the clone size is stated as once, few or many, or as a class when expanded; others skip it.

d_call j_call v_call clone_size cdr3_nt cdr3_aa
- TRBJ2-2 TRBV28 - TGTGCCAGCAGTTTTCCGACAGGGAACACCGGGGAGCTGTTTTTT CASSFPTGNTGELFF
- TRBJ1-2 TRBV7-9 once TGTGCCAGCAGCTCCCACAATTGGGGCTACACCTTC CASSSHNWGYTF
- TRBJ2-2 TRBV19 - TGTGCCAGTAGTCCCCACGGTGGGCCCGGGGAGCTGTTTTTT CASSPHGGPGELFF
TRBD1 TRBJ1-2 TRBV6-6 - TGTGCCAGCAGTCCAAGGGACAGCTATGGCTACACCTTC CASSPRDSYGYTF
- TRBJ2-5 TRBV7-9 - TGTGCCAGCAGCTTAGGGGCAGGGGAAGAGACCCAGTACTTC CASSLGAGEETQYF
- TRBJ2-2 TRBV2 - TGTGCCAGCAGTGAACCCCAGGGAGGAGGATCCGGGGAGCTGTTTTTT CASSEPQGGGSGELFF
TRBD2 TRBJ2-2 TRBV4-1 - TGCGCCAGCAGCCAAGTAGGTGGAAAGCGGGAGGGCCGGGGCACCGGGGAGCTGTTTTTT CASSQVGGKREGRGTGELFF
TRBD2 TRBJ2-3 TRBV6-4 few TGTGCCAGCAGTGACACTAGCGGGGGGGCAGATACGCAGTATTTT CASSDTSGGADTQYF
TRBD1 TRBJ1-5 TRBV25-1 few TGTGCCAGCAGTCCAACAGGGGACCAGCCCCAGCATTTT CASSPTGDQPQHF
- TRBJ1-6 TRBV6-1 - TGTGCCAGCACCGAATTGGGAGGGGAACCCCTCCACTTT CASTELGGEPLHF
- TRBJ1-1 TRBV5-1 - TGCGCCAGCAGCTTAGACAGCTTTAACACTGAAGCTTTCTTT CASSLDSFNTEAFF
- TRBJ2-3 TRBV10-1 - TGCGCCAGCAGTGAGTCGAACAGGGAAACCGATACGCAGTATTTT CASSESNRETDTQYF
- TRBJ1-2 TRBV29-1 once TGCAGCGTCCCCGGAAGAGAACTAGATGGCTACACCTTC CSVPGRELDGYTF
- TRBJ2-5 TRBV28 - TGTGCCAGCAGTTTACGGACAGCCAAAGAGACCCAGTACTTC CASSLRTAKETQYF
- TRBJ1-1 TRBV6-1 - TGTGCCAGCAGGGGCGATATGAACACTGAAGCTTTCTTT CASRGDMNTEAFF
TRBD1 TRBJ1-2 TRBV30 - TGTGCCTGGCCCCGGACAGGGTATGGCTACACCTTC CAWPRTGYGYTF
TRBD1 TRBJ2-3 TRBV6-5 - TGTGCCAGCAGTTACCTCGACAGGGAAGGCACAGATACGCAGTATTTT CASSYLDREGTDTQYF
- TRBJ1-4 TRBV7-8 - TGTGCCAGCAGCTTAGGTTTAAGGACAGCAGATGAAAAACTGTTTTTT CASSLGLRTADEKLFF
TRBD2 TRBJ2-3 TRBV27 - TGTGCCAGCAGTCCTGGGACTAGCGGGACGACAGATACGCAGTATTTT CASSPGTSGTTDTQYF
- TRBJ2-7 TRBV19 - TGTGCCAGTAGTATAGATCCTCTCTACGAGCAGTACTTC CASSIDPLYEQYF
- TRBJ1-4 TRBV6-5 once TGTGCCAGCAGTTACTCTCCCCTACCGGGGGGAGAACTGTTTTTT CASSYSPLPGGELFF
- TRBJ1-2 TRBV7-2 - TGTGCCAGCAGCTTAGGATCGACCACGGGTAATGGCTACACCTTC CASSLGSTTGNGYTF
- TRBJ2-1 TRBV5-6 once TGTGCCAGCAGCCTAACAACTAGCTCCTACAATGAGCAGTTCTTC CASSLTTSSYNEQFF
- TRBJ1-4 TRBV21-1 - TGTGCCAGCATCCCGCGGGGGGATGCAACTAATGAAAAACTGTTTTTT CASIPRGDATNEKLFF
TRBD2 TRBJ2-3 TRBV10-3 - TGTGCCATTCATAGCGGGGGGTCTAGCACAGATACGCAGTATTTT CAIHSGGSSTDTQYF
TRBD1 TRBJ2-7 TRBV7-6 - TGTGCCAGCAGCTTACCCCCTGGGACAGGGGAACAAACGTCCTACGAGCAGTACTTC CASSLPPGTGEQTSYEQYF
- TRBJ1-1 TRBV9 - TGTGCCAGCAGGGGGGAGGACACTGAAGCTTTCTTT CASRGEDTEAFF
- TRBJ2-2 TRBV6-1 - TGTGCCAGCAGTGAAGCCTTCGGGGTCACCAGGGAGCTGTTTTTT CASSEAFGVTRELFF
TRBD1 TRBJ1-6 TRBV6-1 - TGTGCCAGCACCTCAGACAGGGAGAGCTCACCCCTCCACTTT CASTSDRESSPLHF
TRBD2 TRBJ2-1 TRBV5-6 once TGTGCCAGCAGCTCGGATTGGACTAGCGGGACCGGTGAGCAGTTCTTC CASSSDWTSGTGEQFF
- TRBJ1-1 TRBV27 - TGTGCCAGCAGCACGGGGAACACTGAAGCTTTCTTT CASSTGNTEAFF
- TRBJ2-3 TRBV19 - TGTGCCAGTAAACGGGGGGCAAACACAGATACGCAGTATTTT CASKRGANTDTQYF
TRBD1 TRBJ1-4 TRBV2 - TGTGCCAGCAGTTTTGGACAGGGCGAGGAAAAACTGTTTTTT CASSFGQGEEKLFF
TRBD1 TRBJ2-3 TRBV7-3 - TGTGCCAGCAGCTTTTCGACCGGGACAGCGGCAGATACGCAGTATTTT CASSFSTGTAADTQYF
- TRBJ2-7 TRBV19 few TGTGCCAGTAGAAAACAGGGTTCCTACGAGCAGTACTTC CASRKQGSYEQYF
- TRBJ1-5 TRBV28 - TGTGCCAGCAGTTCGCCCGGCCCAGGGTTAAATCAGCCCCAGCATTTT CASSSPGPGLNQPQHF
TRBD2 TRBJ2-7 TRBV5-1 - TGCGCCAGCAGCTTGGTTCTAGCGGGCCGCCCTCGCGAGCAGTACTTC CASSLVLAGRPREQYF
- TRBJ1-1 TRBV15 - TGTGCCACCAGCAGCAGGGCCACTGAAGCTTTCTTT CATSSRATEAFF
- TRBJ2-7 TRBV5-6 - TGTGCCAGCAGCTTGGAGGGGATCTCCTACGAGCAGTACTTC CASSLEGISYEQYF
- TRBJ1-6 TRBV6-1 - TGTGCCAGCACCGATCTCCAGGGCAGCAATTCACCCCTCCACTTT CASTDLQGSNSPLHF
TRBD2 TRBJ2-3 TRBV5-4 once TGTGCCACCTGCCAAGGAAGCGGGACTAGCACAGATACGCAGTATTTT CATCQGSGTSTDTQYF